This T cell receptor beta chain was profiled in a study of identical twins. Broader study findings: Sharing of beta out-of-frame sequences by twins showed a weaker excess.

Trimming left V 8 bases short and J 0 bases short, with 17 bases between. The CDR3 totals 15 residues. Germline V gene sequence: CDR1 MNHEY, CDR2 SMNVEV (reference sequence). This clonotype has just a few counts. Its antigen is unknown. One entry per CDR3 protein, called by TCRdb with MiXCR from the 5' RACE reads. The sample has 400,000 to 500,000 distinct CDR3 sequences; about 18% are singletons. This receptor was obtained from a man in his fifties or sixties in good health. The sequenced sample consisted of naive T cells sorted from blood. The chain recombines TRBV27 with TRBJ2-7; no clear D. DNA for the CDR3: TGTGCCAGCCAAGTGGACCACAAAGCCTCCTACGAGCAGTACTTC. This gives the protein CASQVDHKASYEQYF.